The clone carrying this TCR beta chain has ten or more counts. Authors' data handling: Estimation of nucleated cell counts relied on the amplification of reference gene primers. The protocol was immunoSEQ multiplex PCR, while the TCRdb copy is restricted to in-frame clones and leaves out a portion. The V and J calls and clone size come from that table; D and trimming were worked out from the DNA. The repertoire consists of tens of thousands of clones, with roughly 87% occurring once and the leading ten covering about 12%. This sample is part of a study of blood T cell repertoires in COVID-19. V lost 5 bases and J lost 0, with 10 bases in between. The CDR3 covers 14 residues. Germline values: CDR1 SGHAT, CDR2 FQDESV (reference sequence).

V is TRBV11-1 and J is TRBJ1-2; D gene unclear. Sequencing was performed on peripheral blood. This receptor was obtained from an older man with acute or convalescent COVID-19. CDR3 residues: CASSQAQSNYGYTF. In DNA form, the CDR3 reads TGTGCCAGCAGCCAGGCCCAATCTAACTATGGCTACACCTTC.